The clone carrying this TCR beta chain was seen a handful of times. Its matching antigen is unknown. Germline loops: CDR1 SQVTM, CDR2 ANQGSEA. V lost 4 bases to trimming and J lost 2 bases, with 15 bases between them. The CDR3 length is 15 residues. This specimen belongs to a study of T-cell reconstitution after alpha-beta-depleted transplantation in children. Study results and limitations: At one year after transplant, newly produced T cells mostly accounted for T-cell counts and diversity. Alpha-beta T cells about two months after transplant reportedly derived from several hundred expanded graft clones. TCRbeta diversity was high at day 60 in some patients (a result of surviving recipient T cells and thymic progenitors).

During its preparation, the TCRbeta library received unique molecular identifiers. TCRdb processed the PCR reads anew with MiXCR; each CDR3 protein has one entry. The sample includes 60,000 to 100,000 distinct CDR3 sequences, around a sixth of them seen just once. Sample: PBMCs, mostly from graft donor cells, taken 360 days after TCRalphabeta/CD19-depleted stem cell transplant. This sequence joins TRBV29-1 and TRBJ2-1, with D perhaps matching TRBD2 (6 bases). The clonotype originates from a male patient between 2 and 15 years old who had a stem cell transplant for acute lymphoblastic leukemia, so the T cells may come from the graft donor. CDR3 DNA: TGCAGCGTTGCGGGGGAAATGGCGGCCTACAATGAGCAGTTCTTC. As protein: CSVAGEMAAYNEQFF.